These T cell receptor beta chains were read from a single sample in a study of cytomegalovirus exposure and HLA in healthy donors. Assay: immunoSEQ multiplex PCR; the TCRdb copy retains only in-frame clones and omits some. The table has fewer than 200,000 clones, 65% to 75% seen once. Sequenced input: PBMCs. These receptor sequences come from a girl aged 5 to 17 in good health and CMV-seronegative. Both conserved end residues are part of each CDR3. The D gene is left open where the match is weak. Some rows have no size entry. The others give once, few or many, or a class for an expanded clone.

V	length	size	J	D	CDR3	DNA
TRBV6-5	14	NA	TRBJ1-5	TRBD1	CASGGMGADQPQHF	TGTGCCTCAGGGGGAATGGGGGCCGATCAGCCCCAGCATTTT
TRBV2	16	NA	TRBJ1-4	NA	CASTYGGGRENEKLFF	TGTGCCAGCACCTATGGGGGGGGCCGCGAGAATGAAAAACTGTTTTTT
TRBV11-3	19	NA	TRBJ2-2	NA	CASSYETPREGVNTGELFF	TGTGCCAGCAGCTACGAAACCCCCCGCGAGGGGGTGAACACCGGGGAGCTGTTTTTT
TRBV30	15	few	TRBJ1-2	NA	CAWIVSPGANYGYTF	TGTGCCTGGATAGTTTCCCCTGGAGCTAACTATGGCTACACCTTC
TRBV2	14	NA	TRBJ2-7	NA	CASILGPSGTEQYF	TGTGCCAGCATCTTGGGTCCCTCGGGGACTGAGCAGTACTTC
TRBV12-5	14	NA	TRBJ1-2	NA	CASGVGARVYGYTF	TGTGCTAGTGGTGTGGGGGCGCGAGTGTATGGCTACACCTTC
TRBV7-8	16	NA	TRBJ1-2	TRBD1	CASSLYTRTGGDGYTF	TGTGCCAGCAGCTTATACACCAGGACAGGGGGGGATGGCTACACCTTC
TRBV11-2	18	few	TRBJ1-2	NA	CASTQEALRQAYSYGYTF	TGTGCCAGCACCCAAGAGGCTTTAAGACAGGCATACTCCTATGGCTACACCTTC
TRBV9	15	NA	TRBJ1-2	TRBD1	CASSGGTGGEGGYTF	TGTGCCAGCAGCGGAGGGACAGGGGGGGAGGGAGGCTACACCTTC
TRBV7-9	14	NA	TRBJ1-1	NA	CASSRGGVRTEAFF	TGTGCCAGCAGCCGAGGAGGGGTACGGACTGAAGCTTTCTTT
TRBV6-1	14	NA	TRBJ2-1	NA	CASRYGSSYNEQFF	TGTGCCAGCAGGTACGGGAGCTCCTACAATGAGCAGTTCTTC
TRBV10-1	14	few	TRBJ1-1	TRBD1	CASSMDRGRTEAFF	TGCGCCAGCAGTATGGACAGGGGCAGGACTGAAGCTTTCTTT
TRBV11-2	17	few	TRBJ2-2	TRBD1	CASSTFMGQGFAGELFF	TGTGCCAGCAGTACTTTCATGGGACAGGGGTTCGCCGGGGAGCTGTTTTTT
TRBV29-1	13	NA	TRBJ1-3	NA	CSVEGISGNTIYF	TGCAGCGTTGAGGGCATATCTGGAAACACCATATATTTT
TRBV11-3	13	NA	TRBJ2-5	NA	CASSSDSLETQYF	TGTGCCAGCAGCTCGGACTCTCTGGAGACCCAGTACTTC
TRBV6-6	14	NA	TRBJ2-7	TRBD1	CASSYEDRGGEQYF	TGTGCCAGCAGTTATGAGGACAGGGGTGGGGAGCAGTACTTC
TRBV23-1	13	NA	TRBJ2-7	NA	CASSHQGNHEQYF	TGCGCCAGCAGTCACCAGGGTAACCACGAGCAGTACTTC
TRBV6-1	14	few	TRBJ1-1	NA	CASTRTAMNTEAFF	TGTGCCAGCACTAGGACAGCCATGAACACTGAAGCTTTCTTT
TRBV5-1	15	NA	TRBJ1-4	TRBD1	CASSTGQGHNEKLFF	TGCGCCAGCAGCACCGGACAGGGACATAATGAAAAACTGTTTTTT
TRBV5-1	14	NA	TRBJ1-2	NA	CASRGGRGFYGYTF	TGCGCCAGCAGGGGTGGTCGGGGATTCTATGGCTACACCTTC
TRBV5-1	13	NA	TRBJ2-4	NA	CASSSGTKNIQYF	TGCGCCAGCAGCTCCGGGACTAAAAACATTCAGTACTTC
TRBV19	13	few	TRBJ2-7	TRBD1	CASSPRDRGEQYF	TGTGCCAGTAGTCCCCGAGACAGGGGCGAGCAGTACTTC
TRBV10-1	15	NA	TRBJ2-7	NA	CASSDHQGDPYEQYF	TGCGCCAGCAGTGACCATCAGGGTGACCCATACGAGCAGTACTTC
TRBV25-1	11	NA	TRBJ1-1	NA	CASSVEYGAFF	TGTGCCAGCAGTGTCGAGTATGGAGCTTTCTTT
TRBV6-6	16	once	TRBJ2-2	NA	CASTYGSGGGTGELFF	TGTGCCAGCACCTATGGGTCGGGGGGCGGTACCGGGGAGCTGTTTTTT
TRBV5-1	13	NA	TRBJ1-2	TRBD1	CASSPGGIYGYTF	TGCGCCAGCAGCCCAGGGGGCATCTATGGCTACACCTTC
TRBV19	13	few	TRBJ1-6	TRBD1	CASTGGFNSPLHF	TGTGCCAGTACAGGGGGATTTAATTCACCCCTCCACTTT
TRBV6-5	16	few	TRBJ1-2	NA	CASSYSYSHLNYGYTF	TGTGCCAGCAGTTACTCCTACAGCCACCTTAACTATGGCTACACCTTC
TRBV7-7	15	NA	TRBJ2-5	NA	CASSSSALARETQYF	TGTGCTAGCAGCTCCTCCGCACTAGCTCGGGAGACCCAGTACTTC
TRBV7-3	12	NA	TRBJ1-1	NA	CASSLDSNEAFF	TGTGCCAGCAGTCTTGACAGTAATGAAGCTTTCTTT
TRBV28	12	NA	TRBJ1-5	NA	CATHEGGQPQHF	TGTGCCACCCACGAAGGGGGTCAGCCCCAGCATTTT
TRBV4-1	14	NA	TRBJ1-2	NA	CASSQFRGEYGYTF	TGCGCCAGCAGCCAATTCAGGGGAGAATATGGCTACACCTTC
TRBV4-1	15	NA	TRBJ1-1	NA	CASSQVGGMNTEAFF	TGCGCCAGCAGCCAAGTGGGGGGAATGAACACTGAAGCTTTCTTT
TRBV5-6	14	NA	TRBJ2-1	NA	CASSWWWAVNEQFF	TGTGCCAGCAGCTGGTGGTGGGCCGTGAATGAGCAGTTCTTC
TRBV5-3	14	once	TRBJ1-2	NA	CARSSMTGNYGYTF	TGTGCCAGAAGCTCCATGACAGGTAACTATGGCTACACCTTC